Below, 20 T cell receptor beta chains from the same sample are listed, as sequenced in a study of response to subunit inactivated influenza vaccine. One entry per CDR3 protein results from TCRdb running MiXCR on the RT-PCR reads. The sample records about 170,000 distinct CDR3 sequences, around 12% being singletons. This same sample was also part of a study on T cells expressing NK-cell markers. That publication notes: The TCR beta cDNA came from 5'RACE template switching with UMIs.

The sample here was CD8+ T cells sorted from PBMCs, taken roughly 13 days after vaccination. Every receptor here comes from a man aged 45-65 years who received an inactivated influenza vaccine.

This clonotype was found a few times. The rearrangement links TRBV6-5 to TRBJ2-1; 7 positions agree with TRBD1. Losses at the gene ends were 1 base for V and 9 bases for J; bases not matched to a gene: 6. The germline gives CDR1 MNHEY, CDR2 SVGAGI. CDR3 size: 14 residues. CDR3 nucleotide sequence: TGTGCCAGCAGTTACTTGAAAGGGGGCGGTGAGCAGTTCTTC. Its translation: CASSYLKGGGEQFF.

Only a few counts were recorded for this clonotype. The V and J genes are TRBV4-3 and TRBJ2-1; TRBD2 agrees at 8 bases. V shed 1 base, J shed 4 bases, and the junction held 9 bases outside the gene matches. The CDR3 sequence is 17 residues long. CDR1 is LGHNA, CDR2 YSLEER, per germline. CDR3 sequence (DNA): TGCGCCAGCAGCCAAGTTAGGGGCGGGGGGTATTACAATGAGCAGTTCTTC. Its protein is CASSQVRGGGYYNEQFF.

This clonotype was seen only a few times. The rearrangement joins TRBV7-9 to TRBJ2-1; unclear D gene. The CDR3 length is 12 residues. Germline CDR1 and CDR2: SEHNR and FQNEAQ (reference sequence). Between the trimmed V and J ends, which lost 3 bases and 4 bases, there was a span of 4 bases. CDR3 nucleotide sequence: TGTGCCAGCAGCTTGTATTACAATGAGCAGTTCTTC. Translating it yields CASSLYYNEQFF.

J is TRBJ2-7 and V is TRBV28, with D possibly TRBD1 on 7 matching bases. This CDR3 comprises 16 residues. CDR1 MDHEN and CDR2 SYDVKM come from the germline V gene. Deletions cut 1 base from V and 2 bases from J, with 15 bases between. The CDR3 nucleotides read TGTGCCAGCAGTTTATCTCCCAGGGGGGAGACCTACGAGCAGTACTTC. Translation gives CASSLSPRGETYEQYF.

This clonotype was counted at least ten times. The chain couples TRBV12-3 or TRBV12-4 to TRBJ2-3, with no clear D. The V and J ends lost 4 bases and 4 bases respectively, with 12 bases between them. The CDR3 has 14 residues. This chain's CDR3 is CASSSGPHADTQYF. CDR3 sequence (DNA): TGTGCCAGCAGTTCCGGACCCCATGCAGATACGCAGTATTTT.

This clonotype was seen a handful of times. The CDR3, as DNA: TGTGCCAGCAGTTACCGAGAAATGGGACCCTACGAGCAGTACTTC. Amino acids: CASSYREMGPYEQYF. The genes are TRBV6-5 and TRBJ2-7, with D tentatively TRBD1 or TRBD2 (5 bases each). Germline assignment: CDR1 MNHEY and CDR2 SVGAGI. This CDR3 has 15 residues. V gave up 2 bases and J gave up 2 bases, with 13 bases separating them.

This clonotype was seen more than once but under ten times. This rearrangement joins TRBV5-1 to TRBJ2-7; 7 nucleotides agree with TRBD2. This CDR3 comprises 14 residues. Germline values: CDR1 SGHRS, CDR2 YFSETQ. Trimming at V came to 0 bases and at J to 3 bases, leaving 3 bases not matched to a gene. CDR3 nucleotides: TGCGCCAGCAGCTTGGCCGGGGAGGGCTACGAGCAGTACTTC. This encodes CASSLAGEGYEQYF.

This clonotype was observed a few times. The chain carries TRBV7-9 and TRBJ1-2; 7 bases are a match to TRBD1. The CDR3 runs 15 residues. With 5 bases clipped from V and 4 bases from J, the junction kept 10 bases outside the gene matches. Germline CDR1 is SEHNR and CDR2 is FQNEAQ (reference sequence). The CDR3 spells CASSSWDSPPYGYTF. The CDR3 nucleotides read TGTGCCAGCAGCAGCTGGGACAGCCCTCCCTATGGCTACACCTTC.

This clonotype has just a few counts. The chain is built from TRBV28 and TRBJ2-7; D possibly matches TRBD1 or TRBD2 (5 bases each). V was trimmed by 7 bases and J by 3 bases, leaving 19 bases between them. Per the germline V gene, CDR1 is MDHEN and CDR2 is SYDVKM. The CDR3 sequence is 15 residues long. CDR3 region: CASNHEGLYNYEQYF. The CDR3 DNA reads TGTGCCAGCAACCACGAGGGGCTATACAACTACGAGCAGTACTTC.

This clonotype has at least ten counts. The genes are TRBV6-5 and TRBJ1-6, with no clear D. Trimming removed 3 bases at V and 0 bases at J, with 6 bases between. There are 15 residues in the CDR3. CDR1 is MNHEY and CDR2 is SVGAGI in the germline V gene. DNA of the CDR3: TGTGCCAGCAGTTATGGAGACTCCTATAATTCACCCCTCCACTTT. It encodes CASSYGDSYNSPLHF.

The chain employs TRBV19 and TRBJ2-1, with 8 bases lining up with TRBD2. The V and J ends lost 4 bases and 1 base, in that order; junction bases with no gene match: 6. This CDR3 comprises 16 residues. The germline V gene has CDR1 LNHDA and CDR2 SQIVND (reference sequence). CDR3 in DNA: TGTGCCAGTAGTACCCCGGGACTAGAGTCCTACAATGAGCAGTTCTTC. Its translation: CASSTPGLESYNEQFF. Combining the CDR3 with reference TRBV19 and TRBJ2-1 gives the whole variable domain DGGITQSPKYLFRKEGQNVTLSCEQNLNHDAMYWYRQDPGQGLRLIYYSQIVNDFQKGDIAEGYSVSREKKESFPLTVTSAQKNPTAFYLCASSTPGLESYNEQFFGPGTRLTVL.

The chain carries TRBV12-3 or TRBV12-4 and TRBJ2-5, with TRBD2 matching 12 bases. The CDR3 length is 16 residues. J gave up 1 base and V 5 bases, and 5 bases lay outside the gene matches. CDR3 DNA sequence: TGTGCCAGCAGTGCTACTAGCGGGGGGCCCCAAGAGACCCAGTACTTC. It translates to CASSATSGGPQETQYF.

A single count supports this clonotype. This sequence joins TRBV6-1 and TRBJ1-2, with a tentative D call TRBD1 (6 bases). This CDR3 region has 15 residues. V was trimmed by 2 bases and J by 2 bases, leaving 12 bases between them. Germline loops: CDR1 MNHNS, CDR2 SASEGT. Written as DNA, the CDR3 is TGTGCCAGCAGTGAAACCCAGACAGGCAACTATGGCTACACCTTC. Protein sequence: CASSETQTGNYGYTF.

The V gene is TRBV7-9, the J gene TRBJ2-7, with TRBD2 identical over 8 bases. Germline V CDR1 and CDR2: SEHNR, FQNEAQ (reference sequence). Unmatched junction bases numbered 17, after V lost 5 bases and J lost 5 bases. The CDR3 consists of 17 residues. The CDR3 loop reads CASSNSLGAGGGNEQYF. CDR3 in DNA: TGTGCCAGCAGCAACTCCCTTGGGGCGGGGGGCGGCAACGAGCAGTACTTC.

This chain joins TRBV7-9 and TRBJ2-5; 11 bases are a match to TRBD2. CDR3 size: 14 residues. Germline assignment: CDR1 SEHNR and CDR2 FQNEAQ (reference sequence). V lost 4 bases and J lost 4; bases outside the gene matches: 2. CDR3 nucleotide sequence: TGTGCCAGCAGCTCTACTAGCGGGGGAGAGACCCAGTACTTC. Residues: CASSSTSGGETQYF. The full variable domain, rest sourced from reference TRBV7-9 and TRBJ2-5, is DTGVSQNPRHKITKRGQNVTFRCDPISEHNRLYWYRQTLGQGPEFLTYFQNEAQLEKSRLLSDRFSAERPKGSFSTLEIQRTEQGDSAMYLCASSSTSGGETQYFGPGTRLLVL.

This clonotype was seen only a few times. The chain's CDR3 is CASSQAFVSSGNTIYF. The CDR3 DNA reads as TGTGCCAGCAGCCAGGCGTTTGTGAGCTCTGGAAACACCATATATTTT. This chain uses TRBV4-2 with TRBJ1-3; D is unresolved. The CDR3 is 16 residues long. Germline CDR1 reads LGHNA; CDR2 reads YNFKEQ. Trimming removed 3 bases at V and 0 bases at J, with 12 bases between.

Ten or more counts support this clonotype. V and J are TRBV7-9 and TRBJ2-1; D uncertain. Between the trimmed V and J ends, which lost 3 bases and 5 bases, there was a span of 14 bases. This CDR3 spans 15 amino acids. Germline values: CDR1 SEHNR, CDR2 FQNEAQ (reference sequence). CDR3 coding DNA: TGTGCCAGCAGCTTTAGTAGCTTGGCCGACAATGAGCAGTTCTTC. This encodes CASSFSSLADNEQFF.

The rearrangement joins TRBV4-3 to TRBJ1-3; D not resolved. The CDR3 extends over 15 amino acids. V was shortened by 0 bases and J by 3 bases, with 9 bases between the two germline ends. Looked up from germline, CDR1 is LGHNA and CDR2 is YSLEER. The CDR3 bases are TGCGCCAGCAGCCAAGATGTTGGAGTTGGAAACACCATATATTTT. It codes for CASSQDVGVGNTIYF.

This clonotype has more than one count but fewer than ten. The V call is TRBV28, the J call TRBJ1-1; D is unresolved. Germline V gives CDR1 MDHEN, CDR2 SYDVKM. The V gene lost 5 bases and the J gene lost 1 base, with 14 bases spanning the gap. The CDR3 loop spans 15 amino acids. The CDR3 sequence: CASSTADGRNTEAFF. DNA of the CDR3: TGTGCCAGCAGTACCGCAGACGGGAGGAACACTGAAGCTTTCTTT. The full variable domain, with the rest looked up from reference TRBV28 and TRBJ1-1, is DVKVTQSSRYLVKRTGEKVFLECVQDMDHENMFWYRQDPGLGLRLIYFSYDVKMKEKGDIPEGYSVSREKKERFSLILESASTNQTSMYLCASSTADGRNTEAFFGQGTRLTVV.

This clonotype showed up many times. The rearrangement links TRBV29-1 to TRBJ2-5; D remains unclear. The ends were cut back, 3 bases at V and 0 bases at J, with 11 bases in the middle. From germline, CDR1 is SQVTM and CDR2 ANQGSEA. The CDR3 length is 14 residues. The CDR3 region is CSVDLTRYQETQYF. The DNA for the CDR3 is TGCAGCGTTGACCTCACCCGGTACCAAGAGACCCAGTACTTC.